The 19 T cell receptor beta chains reported below all come from one sample, sequenced in a study of technical replicates of blood from a handful of donors. Measured with immunoSEQ multiplex PCR; TCRdb has only the in-frame clones, and not every one. The data hold tens of thousands of clones, with approximately 94% observed a single time. Material: T cells isolated from PBMCs. The origin of the receptors is a human donor in good health.

The chain joins TRBV7-2 to TRBJ1-5, with 10 bases fitting TRBD1. The CDR3 loop spans 15 amino acids. Germline V lookup: CDR1 SGHTA, CDR2 FQGNSA. The V and J ends lost 3 bases and 1 base, in that order; junction bases with no gene match: 0. CDR3 residues: CASSLDRGSNQPQHF. The CDR3 DNA reads as TGTGCCAGCAGCTTGGACAGGGGGAGCAATCAGCCCCAGCATTTT.

The CDR3 loop reads CASTPERVISYEQYF. The CDR3 DNA is TGTGCCAGCACCCCGGAGAGGGTTATCTCCTACGAGCAGTACTTC. The chain carries TRBV6-1 and TRBJ2-7, with D perhaps matching TRBD2 (5 bases). The CDR3 is 15 amino acids. The V end was cut by 7 bases, the J end by 0 bases, with 16 bases between. Germline loops: CDR1 MNHNS, CDR2 SASEGT.

A single count supports this clone. J is TRBJ2-7 and V is TRBV11-1; TRBD2 matches at 7 bases. Germline V gene lookup returns CDR1 SGHAT and CDR2 FQDESV (reference sequence). The V and J ends lost 3 bases and 0 bases, in that order; junction bases with no gene match: 8. The CDR3 runs to 16 residues. CDR3 sequence reads: CASSFHPAGLSYEQYF. The CDR3 nucleotides are TGTGCCAGCAGCTTTCACCCAGCGGGGCTCTCCTACGAGCAGTACTTC. The variable domain in full, with the rest retrieved from reference TRBV11-1 and TRBJ2-7, is EAEVAQSPRYKITEKSQAVAFWCDPISGHATLYWYRQILGQGPELLVQFQDESVVDDSQLPKDRFSAERLKGVDSTLKIQPAELGDSAMYLCASSFHPAGLSYEQYFGPGTRLTVT.

The chain links TRBV11-3 to TRBJ2-2; 7 nucleotides agree with TRBD1. V dropped 4 bases and J dropped 5; count of bases not matched to a gene: 4. This CDR3 spans 14 amino acids. Germline V gene sequence: CDR1 SGHNT, CDR2 YENEEA. CDR3 protein: CASSSGTATGELFF. The CDR3 nucleotides read TGTGCCAGCAGCTCCGGGACAGCAACCGGGGAGCTGTTTTTT.

This sequence joins TRBV5-1 and TRBJ1-3; D not resolved. CDR1 is SGHRS and CDR2 is YFSETQ in the germline V gene. Trimming left V 4 bases short and J 0 bases short, with 14 bases between. The CDR3 length is 16 residues. The CDR3 is CASSPELVSSGNTIYF. For the CDR3, the DNA is TGCGCCAGCAGCCCGGAGCTGGTCAGCTCTGGAAACACCATATATTTT.

V is TRBV2 and J is TRBJ2-7; 7 positions match TRBD1. Germline-derived CDR1 and CDR2 are SNHLY and FYNNEI. The CDR3 contains 13 residues. J was trimmed by 1 base and V by 10 bases; bases with no gene match: 7. The CDR3 region is CANERDRSYEQYF. The DNA of the CDR3 is TGTGCCAACGAACGGGACAGATCCTACGAGCAGTACTTC.

Only one count was recorded for this clone. This sequence joins TRBV9 and TRBJ2-7; TRBD2 agrees at 11 bases. Germline V gene lookup returns CDR1 SGDLS and CDR2 YYNGEE. The trim removed 3 bases at V and 3 bases at J, leaving 8 bases unmatched. This CDR3 is built from 16 residues. CDR3 sequence reads: CASSGPPGLAVYEQYF. For the CDR3, the DNA is TGTGCCAGCAGCGGGCCACCGGGACTAGCGGTCTACGAGCAGTACTTC.

Turning to this clone: One end of the junction fails to match germline, which may point to a read error. The chain uses TRBV6-1 and TRBJ2-4, with TRBD2 identical over 10 bases. CDR1 is MNHNS and CDR2 is SASEGT in the germline V gene. This CDR3 has 18 amino acids. In DNA, the CDR3 is TGTGCCAGCAGTAAAGCGATCGGACTAGCGGTAGCCAAAAACATTCAGTACTTC. Protein product: CASSKAIGLAVAKNIQYF.

The chain recombines TRBV25-1 with TRBJ1-2, with D perhaps TRBD1 (6 bases). CDR1 is MGHDK, CDR2 SYGVNS, per germline. Trimming pared 3 bases from V and 3 bases from J, leaving 20 bases between. The CDR3 has 17 residues. The CDR3 nucleotides are TGTGCCAGCAGTGATTTAGGTGGGGGGGGCGCTTACTATGGCTACACCTTC. It specifies CASSDLGGGGAYYGYTF.

J is TRBJ2-1 and V is TRBV6-5, with a tentative D call TRBD2 (5 bases). From germline, CDR1 is MNHEY and CDR2 SVGAGI. The CDR3 length is 13 residues. The V end was cut by 6 bases, the J end by 10 bases, with 16 bases between. For the CDR3, the DNA is TGTGCCAGCAGCCGGCGGGCGAAGAGCGAGCAGTTCTTC. Residues: CASSRRAKSEQFF.

This clone showed up just a few times. The rearrangement joins TRBV5-5 to TRBJ2-7; D remains ambiguous. Germline V gene sequence: CDR1 SGHKS, CDR2 YYEKEE (reference sequence). Trimming shortened V by 0 bases and J by 3 bases, and 7 bases separated the two germline ends. The CDR3 is 13 amino acids. In DNA, the CDR3 is TGTGCCAGCAGCTTGGAGCCTCACTACGAGCAGTACTTC. Amino acid sequence: CASSLEPHYEQYF.

In this sample, this clone turned up a few times. V gene TRBV13 combines with J gene TRBJ2-3; 11 bases align to TRBD2. V lost 3 bases and J lost 0; bases outside the gene matches: 2. The CDR3 has 16 residues. CDR1 and CDR2 from the germline V gene are PRHDT and FYEKMQ (reference sequence). CDR3 in amino acids: CASSLRTSGSTDTQYF. DNA for the CDR3: TGTGCCAGCAGCTTGAGGACTAGCGGGAGCACAGATACGCAGTATTTT.

The rearrangement uses TRBV11-2 and TRBJ1-5, with D unclear. The CDR3 consists of 15 residues. The germline V gene encodes CDR1 SGHAT and CDR2 FQNNGV. Deletions cut 5 bases from V and 0 bases from J, with 11 bases between. As DNA, the CDR3 is TGTGCCAGCAGCCATGAGCGCCATAGCAATCAGCCCCAGCATTTT. This encodes CASSHERHSNQPQHF.

V and J are TRBV11-2 and TRBJ2-3; D is ambiguous. V dropped 5 bases and J dropped 2 bases, with 14 bases sitting between them. There are 15 residues in the CDR3. The germline gives CDR1 SGHAT, CDR2 FQNNGV. The CDR3 loop is CASSPEALNTDTQYF. CDR3 nucleotide sequence: TGTGCCAGCAGCCCCGAGGCTCTAAACACAGATACGCAGTATTTT.

This rearrangement joins TRBV7-2 to TRBJ2-7; D is possibly TRBD1 (6 bases). Trimming shortened V by 5 bases and J by 5 bases, and 16 bases separated the two germline ends. The CDR3 is made up of 14 amino acids. In germline, CDR1 is SGHTA, CDR2 FQGNSA. The CDR3 DNA sequence: TGTGCCAGCAGCGATGGGCAGGGGCACGACGAGCAGTACTTC. Translating it yields CASSDGQGHDEQYF.

The CDR3 DNA is TGTGCCAGCACCCTAACAGGTTCCCTCTCCTACGAGCAGTACTTC. It encodes CASTLTGSLSYEQYF. The V gene is TRBV28, the J gene TRBJ2-7, with a tentative D call TRBD1 (5 bases). The CDR3 extends over 15 amino acids. Germline-derived CDR1 and CDR2 are MDHEN and SYDVKM. Trimming took 7 bases from V and 0 from J, leaving 16 bases between them.

The V gene is TRBV5-1, the J gene TRBJ2-5, with D unclear. Germline CDR1 SGHRS, CDR2 YFSETQ. V was cut by 0 bases and J by 7 bases, with 10 bases left in between. The CDR3 totals 13 residues. CDR3 sequence: CASSLDGSGTQYF. CDR3 DNA sequence: TGCGCCAGCAGCTTGGACGGGTCTGGGACCCAGTACTTC.

J is TRBJ1-4 and V is TRBV10-2; D perhaps matches TRBD1 (5 bases). The length of the CDR3 is 12 residues. CDR1 and CDR2 from the germline V gene are WSHSY and SAAADI. V was clipped by 4 bases and J by 8 bases, with 8 bases between them. CDR3 region: CASSVQGEKLFF. The CDR3 bases are TGCGCCAGCAGTGTGCAGGGAGAAAAACTGTTTTTT.

The CDR3 nucleotides are TGCGCCAGCAGCCAAGTCAATGTGGGACTATACAATGAGCAGTTCTTC. It is translated as CASSQVNVGLYNEQFF. This rearrangement joins TRBV4-3 to TRBJ2-1; TRBD2 agrees at 7 bases. Germline CDR1 and CDR2: LGHNA and YSLEER. J lost 4 bases, V lost 1 base, and 7 bases had no gene match. The CDR3 sequence is 16 residues long.